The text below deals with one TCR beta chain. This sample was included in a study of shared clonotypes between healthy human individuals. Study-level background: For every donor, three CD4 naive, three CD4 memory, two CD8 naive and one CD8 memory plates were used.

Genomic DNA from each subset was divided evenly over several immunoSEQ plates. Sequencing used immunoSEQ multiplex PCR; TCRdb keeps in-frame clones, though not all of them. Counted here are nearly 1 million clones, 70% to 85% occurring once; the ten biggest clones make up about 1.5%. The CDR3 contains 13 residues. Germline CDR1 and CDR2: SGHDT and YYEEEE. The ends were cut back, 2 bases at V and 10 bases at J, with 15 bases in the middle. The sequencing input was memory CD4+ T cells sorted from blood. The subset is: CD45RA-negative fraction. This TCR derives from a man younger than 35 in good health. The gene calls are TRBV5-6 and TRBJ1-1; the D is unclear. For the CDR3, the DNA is TGTGCCAGCAGCTTTGACGGCCGTTGGAGAGCTTTCTTT. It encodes CASSFDGRWRAFF.